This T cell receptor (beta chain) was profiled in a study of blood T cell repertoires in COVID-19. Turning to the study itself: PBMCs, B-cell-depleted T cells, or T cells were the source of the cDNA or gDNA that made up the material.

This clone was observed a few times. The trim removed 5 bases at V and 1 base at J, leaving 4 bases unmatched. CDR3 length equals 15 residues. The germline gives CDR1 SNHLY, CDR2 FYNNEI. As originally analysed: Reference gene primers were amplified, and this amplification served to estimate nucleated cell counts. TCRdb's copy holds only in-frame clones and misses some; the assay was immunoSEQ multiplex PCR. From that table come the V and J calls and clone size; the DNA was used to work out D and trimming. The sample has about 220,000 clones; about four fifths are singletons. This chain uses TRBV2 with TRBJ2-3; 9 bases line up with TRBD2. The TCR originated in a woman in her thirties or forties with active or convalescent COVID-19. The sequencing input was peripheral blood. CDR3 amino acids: CASSPSGVRTDTQYF. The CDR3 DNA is TGTGCCAGCAGTCCTAGCGGGGTGCGCACAGATACGCAGTATTTT.